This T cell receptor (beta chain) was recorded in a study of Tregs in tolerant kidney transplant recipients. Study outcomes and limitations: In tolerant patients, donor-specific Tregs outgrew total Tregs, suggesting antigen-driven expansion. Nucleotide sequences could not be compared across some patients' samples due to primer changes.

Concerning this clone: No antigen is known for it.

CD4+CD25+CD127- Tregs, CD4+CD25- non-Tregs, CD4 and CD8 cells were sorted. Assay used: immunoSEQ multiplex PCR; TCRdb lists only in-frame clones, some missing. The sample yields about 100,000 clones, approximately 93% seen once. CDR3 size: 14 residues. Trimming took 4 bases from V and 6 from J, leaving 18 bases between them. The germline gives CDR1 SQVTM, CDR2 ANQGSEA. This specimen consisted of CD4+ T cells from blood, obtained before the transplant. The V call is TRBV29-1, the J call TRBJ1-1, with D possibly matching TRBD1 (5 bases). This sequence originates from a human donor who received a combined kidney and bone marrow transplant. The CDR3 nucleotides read TGCAGCGTTGGGGCGGACACTCTCAATCCTGAAGCTTTCTTT. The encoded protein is CSVGADTLNPEAFF.